There are many counts of the clone carrying this T cell receptor beta chain. Its antigen is undetermined. Making the TCR beta libraries involved quantitative 5'-RACE with molecular barcodes. TCRdb analysed the 5' RACE reads with MiXCR anew, one entry per CDR3 protein. Of some 140,000 distinct CDR3 sequences in the sample, 7% to 10% were seen once. Germline V gene data show CDR1 as MGHRA and CDR2 as YSYEKL. The CDR3 has 17 residues. With 1 base clipped from V and 5 bases from J, the junction kept 8 bases outside the gene matches. This specimen comes from a study of CD8 T cells in ankylosing spondylitis. Study conclusions and caveats: The study identified a TCR beta motif of roughly eight highly homologous variants that appeared characteristic of ankylosing spondylitis blood. Disease-linked clones reportedly concentrated significantly in matched ankylosing spondylitis synovial fluid. Previously reported in reactive arthritis synovial fluid and blood were some of the motif variants.

This TCR was sampled from a male donor with ankylosing spondylitis. The sample taken for sequencing was synovial fluid, either unsorted or a sorted T cell fraction (not recorded which). The gene calls are TRBV4-1 and TRBJ2-3, with 11 bases matching TRBD2. CDR3 amino acids: CASSQGDSGGERDTQYF. CDR3 in DNA: TGCGCCAGCAGCCAAGGAGATAGCGGGGGGGAAAGAGATACGCAGTATTTT.